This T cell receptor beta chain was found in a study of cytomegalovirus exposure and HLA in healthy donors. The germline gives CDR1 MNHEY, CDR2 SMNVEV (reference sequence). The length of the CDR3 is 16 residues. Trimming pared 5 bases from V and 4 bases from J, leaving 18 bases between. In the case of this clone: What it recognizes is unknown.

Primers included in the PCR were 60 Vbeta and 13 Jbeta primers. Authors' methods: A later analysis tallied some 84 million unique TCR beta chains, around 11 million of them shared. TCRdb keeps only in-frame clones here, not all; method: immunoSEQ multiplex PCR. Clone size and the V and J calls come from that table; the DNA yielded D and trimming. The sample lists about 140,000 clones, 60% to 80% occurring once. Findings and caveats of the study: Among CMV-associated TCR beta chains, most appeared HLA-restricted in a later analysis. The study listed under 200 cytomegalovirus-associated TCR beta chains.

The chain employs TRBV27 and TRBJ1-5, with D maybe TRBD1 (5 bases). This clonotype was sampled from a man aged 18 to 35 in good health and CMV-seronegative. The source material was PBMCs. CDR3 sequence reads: CASSPTGHLKNQPQHF. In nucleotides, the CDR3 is TGTGCCAGCAGTCCTACCGGACACCTTAAGAATCAGCCCCAGCATTTT.